The 17 T cell receptor beta chains listed next were all sequenced from one sample in a study of cytomegalovirus exposure and HLA in healthy donors. Researchers ran the PCR with 60 Vbeta and 13 Jbeta primers. The repertoire was sequenced with immunoSEQ multiplex PCR; TCRdb's copy has only in-frame clones and lacks some. The table has 200,000 or so clones, 75% to 85% seen once; the top ten hold approximately 2%. Sample: PBMCs. Receptors originate from a woman aged 18-29 years in good health and CMV-seropositive.

With respect to this clone: Other DNA sequences in the same sample also yield this CDR3. This chain joins TRBV9 and TRBJ2-7; TRBD1 matches 7 bases. The germline gives CDR1 SGDLS, CDR2 YYNGEE. V dropped 3 bases and J dropped 1; count of bases not matched to a gene: 1. The CDR3 runs to 13 residues. In nucleotides, the CDR3 is TGTGCCAGCAGCGGGGGACAGTCCTACGAGCAGTACTTC. Its protein is CASSGGQSYEQYF.

V and J are TRBV30 and TRBJ1-1, with 9 bases identical to TRBD1. The CDR3 totals 14 residues. Germline CDR1 is GTSNPN and CDR2 is SVGIG (reference sequence). J was trimmed by 5 bases and V by 4 bases; bases with no gene match: 8. CDR3: CAWTGTGPYTEAFF. DNA of the CDR3: TGTGCCTGGACCGGGACAGGGCCATATACTGAAGCTTTCTTT.

This clone was counted a single time. This chain links TRBV30 with TRBJ2-1; D call uncertain. From germline, CDR1 is GTSNPN and CDR2 SVGIG (reference sequence). The germline V and J ends were trimmed by 5 bases and 6 bases, with 8 bases remaining between them. The CDR3 totals 11 residues. In nucleotides, the CDR3 is TGTGCCTGGTCAGATGTCAATGAGCAGTTCTTC. This codes for CAWSDVNEQFF.

V is TRBV2 and J is TRBJ2-1, with 9 nucleotides matching TRBD2. With 4 bases clipped from V and 5 bases from J, the junction kept 3 bases outside the gene matches. CDR1 SNHLY and CDR2 FYNNEI come from the germline V gene. CDR3 length: 14 residues. The CDR3 loop reads CASSVLAGDNEQFF. CDR3 nucleotide sequence: TGTGCCAGCAGTGTGTTAGCGGGGGACAATGAGCAGTTCTTC. Drawing the rest from reference TRBV2 and TRBJ2-1, the complete variable domain is EPEVTQTPSHQVTQMGQEVILRCVPISNHLYFYWYRQILGQKVEFLVSFYNNEISEKSEIFDDQFSVERPDGSNFTLKIRSTKLEDSAMYFCASSVLAGDNEQFFGPGTRLTVL.

V and J are TRBV6-5 and TRBJ1-1; the D gene is possibly TRBD1 (6 bases). CDR3 length: 14 amino acids. V was pared by 10 bases and J by 4 bases, with 19 bases between. Germline CDR1 is MNHEY and CDR2 is SVGAGI. The CDR3 reads CANKKQGMRTEAFF. The CDR3 DNA sequence: TGTGCCAACAAAAAACAGGGAATGCGCACTGAAGCTTTCTTT.

The chain employs TRBV14 and TRBJ2-4; TRBD2 matches at 11 bases. Germline V lookup: CDR1 SGHDN, CDR2 FVKESK. J lost 7 bases, V lost 1 base, and 6 bases had no gene match. This CDR3 comprises 16 residues. CDR3 sequence (DNA): TGTGCCAGCAGCCAAGGGGTTAGCGGGGGGGCGAACATTCAGTACTTC. It translates to CASSQGVSGGANIQYF.

The V gene is TRBV6-1, the J gene TRBJ2-2, with a weak D call TRBD2 (5 bases). The CDR3 contains 13 residues. V was clipped by 6 bases and J by 1 base, with 6 bases between them. CDR1 and CDR2 (germline): MNHNS, SASEGT. CDR3 amino acids: CASRRGNTGELFF. The CDR3 bases are TGTGCCAGCAGACGGGGGAACACCGGGGAGCTGTTTTTT.

The chain couples TRBV6-6 to TRBJ2-1; 8 bases are shared with TRBD1. The CDR3 extends over 15 amino acids. The V gene's germline CDR1 is MNHNY and CDR2 SVGAGI (reference sequence). With V trimmed by 7 bases and J by 0 bases, 5 bases remained unmatched. The CDR3 DNA is TGTGCCAGCAACAGGGGGTTCCGCTCCTACAATGAGCAGTTCTTC. Residues: CASNRGFRSYNEQFF.

Only a few counts were recorded for this clone. The genes are TRBV7-9 and TRBJ1-2; 10 nucleotides line up with TRBD1. The V and J ends lost 6 bases and 5 bases, in that order; junction bases with no gene match: 15. From germline, CDR1 is SEHNR and CDR2 FQNEAQ (reference sequence). The CDR3 contains 17 residues. The CDR3 is CASSPPNAGTGVYGYTF. CDR3 sequence (DNA): TGTGCCAGCAGTCCTCCCAATGCTGGGACAGGGGTTTATGGCTACACCTTC.

This clone was counted between two and nine times. The genes are TRBV29-1 and TRBJ2-1; 8 bases are shared with TRBD1. CDR3 size: 13 residues. CDR1 and CDR2 (germline): SQVTM, ANQGSEA. CDR3 loop: CSIWTGLANEQFF. The CDR3 nucleotides read TGCAGTATTTGGACAGGGCTAGCCAATGAGCAGTTCTTC.

The chain employs TRBV18 and TRBJ1-6, with D perhaps TRBD1 (6 bases). This CDR3 has 14 residues. The germline gives CDR1 KGHSH, CDR2 LQKENI. Trimming left V 6 bases short and J 7 bases short, with 13 bases between. CDR3 sequence (DNA): TGTGCCAGCTCGATCGACAGGACGAATTCACCCCTCCACTTT. It specifies CASSIDRTNSPLHF.

This chain connects TRBV2 to TRBJ2-2; 7 bases agree with TRBD1. The CDR3 spans 16 residues. The V and J ends lost 8 bases and 5 bases, in that order; junction bases with no gene match: 14. CDR1 SNHLY and CDR2 FYNNEI come from the germline V gene. The CDR3 region has the DNA TGTGCCAGCTCGATGGGAGCCCACAGGGGAACCGGGGAGCTGTTTTTT. Translation gives CASSMGAHRGTGELFF.

This clone was observed once. The CDR3 DNA is TGTGCCAGCAGTGCGACAGGGGGAGACACCGGGGAGCTGTTTTTT. It codes for CASSATGGDTGELFF. The V gene is TRBV6-4, the J gene TRBJ2-2, with TRBD1 matching over 9 bases. This CDR3 region has 15 residues. Germline trimming cut 4 bases from V and 3 bases from J; bases unmatched to any gene: 3. Germline lookup yields CDR1 MRHNA and CDR2 SNTAGT.

The chain carries TRBV27 and TRBJ2-3; the D is unclear. V shed 5 bases and J shed 2 bases, with 11 bases lying between them. There are 14 residues in the CDR3. Per the germline V gene, CDR1 is MNHEY and CDR2 is SMNVEV (reference sequence). The CDR3 bases are TGTGCCAGCAGTCTACGGGTTTACACAGATACGCAGTATTTT. Translated: CASSLRVYTDTQYF.

This chain joins TRBV4-3 and TRBJ2-2, with TRBD1 matching over 10 bases. CDR3 length: 18 amino acids. With 1 base clipped from V and 4 bases from J, the junction kept 9 bases outside the gene matches. Germline CDR1 is LGHNA and CDR2 is YSLEER. The CDR3 is CASSQGAGTGVGTGELFF. The CDR3 nucleotides are TGCGCCAGCAGCCAAGGAGCCGGGACAGGGGTAGGCACCGGGGAGCTGTTTTTT.

This chain connects TRBV11-3 to TRBJ2-3, with D possibly being TRBD2 (6 bases). The germline V gene encodes CDR1 SGHNT and CDR2 YENEEA. The CDR3 is 15 amino acids. Between the trimmed V and J ends, which lost 5 bases and 5 bases, there was a span of 17 bases. CDR3 sequence: CASSEQPGGEDTQYF. The CDR3 DNA reads as TGTGCCAGCAGCGAACAACCCGGCGGGGAAGATACGCAGTATTTT. Supplemented by reference TRBV11-3 and TRBJ2-3, the full variable domain reads EAGVVQSPRYKIIEKKQPVAFWCNPISGHNTLYWYLQNLGQGPELLIRYENEEAVDDSQLPKDRFSAERLKGVDSTLKIQPAELGDSAVYLCASSEQPGGEDTQYFGPGTRLTVL.

V is TRBV2 and J is TRBJ1-4; TRBD1 is a possible D gene (6 bases). The V end lost 6 bases, the J end lost 7 bases, and 15 bases lay between the germline ends. Germline V gene sequence: CDR1 SNHLY, CDR2 FYNNEI. The CDR3 sequence is 14 residues long. CDR3 in amino acids: CASRVGTRAEKLFF. In nucleotides, the CDR3 is TGTGCCAGCAGAGTGGGGACACGTGCTGAAAAACTGTTTTTT.